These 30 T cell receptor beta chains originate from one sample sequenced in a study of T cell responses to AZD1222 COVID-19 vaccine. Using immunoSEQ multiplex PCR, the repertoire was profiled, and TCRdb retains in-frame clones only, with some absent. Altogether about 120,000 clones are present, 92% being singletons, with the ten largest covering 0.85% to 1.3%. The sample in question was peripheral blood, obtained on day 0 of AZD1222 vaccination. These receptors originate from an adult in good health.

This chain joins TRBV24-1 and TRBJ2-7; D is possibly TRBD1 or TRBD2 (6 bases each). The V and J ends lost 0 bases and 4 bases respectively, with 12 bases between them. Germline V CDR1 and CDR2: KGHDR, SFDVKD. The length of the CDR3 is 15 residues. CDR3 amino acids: CATSDLAGGKYEQYF. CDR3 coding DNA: TGTGCCACCAGTGATTTGGCCGGGGGCAAGTACGAGCAGTACTTC.

This CDR3 is CASSLAGSVYGYTF. CDR3 nucleotides: TGTGCCAGCAGCTTAGCAGGGTCTGTCTATGGCTACACCTTC. The chain employs TRBV7-9 and TRBJ1-2, with no clear D. The V end was cut by 0 bases, the J end by 4 bases, with 9 bases between. Looked up from germline, CDR1 is SEHNR and CDR2 is FQNEAQ (reference sequence). The CDR3 is made up of 14 amino acids.

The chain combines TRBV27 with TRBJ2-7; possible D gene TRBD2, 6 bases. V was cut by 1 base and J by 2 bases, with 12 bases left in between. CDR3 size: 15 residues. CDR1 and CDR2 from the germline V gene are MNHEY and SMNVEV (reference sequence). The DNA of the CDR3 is TGTGCCAGCAGTTTATTTGGGAGGAATACCTACGAGCAGTACTTC. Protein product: CASSLFGRNTYEQYF.

CDR3 nucleotides: TGCGCCAGCAGTGGGGCTAGAGGCGGCTATGGCTACACCTTC. This translates into CASSGARGGYGYTF. The J gene is TRBJ1-2, the V gene TRBV5-1; tentatively, D is TRBD1 (5 bases). V was trimmed by 5 bases and J by 4 bases, leaving 15 bases between them. Germline V lookup: CDR1 SGHRS, CDR2 YFSETQ. The CDR3 has 14 residues.

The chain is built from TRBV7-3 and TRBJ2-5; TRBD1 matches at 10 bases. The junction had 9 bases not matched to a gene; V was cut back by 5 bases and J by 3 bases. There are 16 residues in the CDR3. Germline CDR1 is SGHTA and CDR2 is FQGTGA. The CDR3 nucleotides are TGTGCCAGCAGCGCAAATGCTGGGACAGGGGAAGAGACCCAGTACTTC. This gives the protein CASSANAGTGEETQYF. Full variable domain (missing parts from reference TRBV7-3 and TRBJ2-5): GAGVSQTPSNKVTEKGKYVELRCDPISGHTALYWYRQSLGQGPEFLIYFQGTGAADDSGLPNDRFFAVRPEGSVSTLKIQRTERGDSAVYLCASSANAGTGEETQYFGPGTRLLVL.

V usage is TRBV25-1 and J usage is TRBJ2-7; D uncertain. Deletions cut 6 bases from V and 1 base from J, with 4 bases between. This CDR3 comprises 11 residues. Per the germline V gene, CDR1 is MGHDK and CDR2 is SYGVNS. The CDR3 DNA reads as TGTGCCAGCAGGGGTTCCTACGAGCAGTACTTC. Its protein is CASRGSYEQYF.

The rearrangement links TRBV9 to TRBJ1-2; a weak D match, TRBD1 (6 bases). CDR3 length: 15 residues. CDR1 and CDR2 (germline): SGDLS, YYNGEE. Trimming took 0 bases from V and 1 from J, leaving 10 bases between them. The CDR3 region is CASSVGTARNYGYTF. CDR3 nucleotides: TGTGCCAGCAGCGTAGGGACAGCTCGTAACTATGGCTACACCTTC.

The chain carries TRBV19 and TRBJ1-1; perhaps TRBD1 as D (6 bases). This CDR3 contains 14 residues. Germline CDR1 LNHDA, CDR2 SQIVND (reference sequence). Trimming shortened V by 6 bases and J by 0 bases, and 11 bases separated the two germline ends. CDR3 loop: CASRETGMNTEAFF. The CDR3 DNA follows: TGTGCCAGTAGGGAAACAGGGATGAACACTGAAGCTTTCTTT.

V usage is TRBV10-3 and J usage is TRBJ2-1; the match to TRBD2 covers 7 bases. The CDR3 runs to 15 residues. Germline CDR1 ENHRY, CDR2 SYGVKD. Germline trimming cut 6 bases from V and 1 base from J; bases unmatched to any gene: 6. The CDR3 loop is CAISSRRESYNEQFF. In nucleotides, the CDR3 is TGTGCCATCAGCTCCCGGCGGGAGTCCTACAATGAGCAGTTCTTC.

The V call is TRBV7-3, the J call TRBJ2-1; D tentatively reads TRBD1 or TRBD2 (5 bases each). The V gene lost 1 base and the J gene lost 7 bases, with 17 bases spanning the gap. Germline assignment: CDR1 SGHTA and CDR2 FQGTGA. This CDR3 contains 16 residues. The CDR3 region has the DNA TGTGCCAGCAGCTTAAGGGGGAGTATGGAGAGAAATGAGCAGTTCTTC. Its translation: CASSLRGSMERNEQFF.

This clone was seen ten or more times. The CDR3 nucleotides read TGCGCCAGCAGCTTTAACTCTGGAAACACCATATATTTT. Its protein is CASSFNSGNTIYF. The chain uses TRBV5-1 and TRBJ1-3; no firm D call. V was trimmed by 2 bases and J by 0 bases, leaving 3 bases between them. CDR1 SGHRS and CDR2 YFSETQ come from the germline V gene. The CDR3 extends over 13 amino acids.

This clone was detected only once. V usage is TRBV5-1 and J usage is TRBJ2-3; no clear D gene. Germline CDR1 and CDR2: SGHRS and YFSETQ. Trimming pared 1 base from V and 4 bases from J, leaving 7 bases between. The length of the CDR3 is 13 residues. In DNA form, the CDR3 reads TGCGCCAGCAGCTTGCCCGGCTCAGATACGCAGTATTTT. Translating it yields CASSLPGSDTQYF.

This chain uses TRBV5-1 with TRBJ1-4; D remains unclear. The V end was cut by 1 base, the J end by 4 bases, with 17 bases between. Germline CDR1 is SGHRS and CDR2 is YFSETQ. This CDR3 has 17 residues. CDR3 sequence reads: CASSLPTTGSFNEKLFF. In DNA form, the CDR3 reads TGCGCCAGCAGCTTGCCAACCACCGGGTCGTTTAATGAAAAACTGTTTTTT.

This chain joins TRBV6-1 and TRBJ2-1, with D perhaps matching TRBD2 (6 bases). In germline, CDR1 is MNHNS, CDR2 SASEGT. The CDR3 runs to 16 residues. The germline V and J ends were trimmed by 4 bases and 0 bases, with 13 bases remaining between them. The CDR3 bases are TGTGCCAGCAGTGCCAAGACTAGTCCCTCCTACAATGAGCAGTTCTTC. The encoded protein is CASSAKTSPSYNEQFF.

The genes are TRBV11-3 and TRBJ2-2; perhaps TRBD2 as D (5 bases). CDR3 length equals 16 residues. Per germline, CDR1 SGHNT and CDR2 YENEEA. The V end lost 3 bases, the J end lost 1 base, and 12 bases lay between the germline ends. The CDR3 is CASSLSAVGNTGELFF. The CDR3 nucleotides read TGTGCCAGCAGCTTGTCAGCGGTCGGGAACACCGGGGAGCTGTTTTTT.

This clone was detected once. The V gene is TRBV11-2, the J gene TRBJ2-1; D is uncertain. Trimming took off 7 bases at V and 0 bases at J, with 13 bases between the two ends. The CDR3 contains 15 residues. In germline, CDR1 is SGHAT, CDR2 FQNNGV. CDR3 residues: CASTLQAGSYNEQFF. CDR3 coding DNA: TGTGCCAGCACCTTGCAGGCCGGCTCCTACAATGAGCAGTTCTTC.

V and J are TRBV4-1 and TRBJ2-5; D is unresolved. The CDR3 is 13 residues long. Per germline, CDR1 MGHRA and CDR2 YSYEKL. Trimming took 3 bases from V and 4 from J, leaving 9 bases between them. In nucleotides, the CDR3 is TGCGCCAGCAGCCAGGCCAGGCGAGAGACCCAGTACTTC. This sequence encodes CASSQARRETQYF.

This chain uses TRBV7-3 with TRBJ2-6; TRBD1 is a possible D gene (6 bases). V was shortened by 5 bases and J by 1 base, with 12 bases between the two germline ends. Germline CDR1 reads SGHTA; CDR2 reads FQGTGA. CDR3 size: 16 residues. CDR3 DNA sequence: TGTGCCAGCAGCGCCAGCACAGGGTCTGGGGCCAACGTCCTGACTTTC. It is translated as CASSASTGSGANVLTF.

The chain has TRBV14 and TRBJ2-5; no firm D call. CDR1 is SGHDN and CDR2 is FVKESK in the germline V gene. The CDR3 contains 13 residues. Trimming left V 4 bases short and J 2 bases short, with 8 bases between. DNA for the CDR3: TGTGCCAGCAGCCCCCAGTTACAAGAGACCCAGTACTTC. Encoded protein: CASSPQLQETQYF.

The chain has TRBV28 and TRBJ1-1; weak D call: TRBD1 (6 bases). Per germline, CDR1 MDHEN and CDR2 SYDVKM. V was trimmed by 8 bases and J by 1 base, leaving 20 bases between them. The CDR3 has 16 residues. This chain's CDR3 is CASVQGIRLGNTEAFF. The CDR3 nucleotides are TGTGCCAGCGTCCAGGGGATTAGATTAGGGAACACTGAAGCTTTCTTT.

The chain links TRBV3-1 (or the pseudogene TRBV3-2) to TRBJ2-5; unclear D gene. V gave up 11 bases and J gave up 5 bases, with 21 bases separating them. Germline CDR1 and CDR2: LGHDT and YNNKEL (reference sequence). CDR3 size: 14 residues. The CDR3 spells CAASTRSGSETQYF. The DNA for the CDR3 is TGTGCCGCCTCGACCCGTAGTGGGTCCGAGACCCAGTACTTC.

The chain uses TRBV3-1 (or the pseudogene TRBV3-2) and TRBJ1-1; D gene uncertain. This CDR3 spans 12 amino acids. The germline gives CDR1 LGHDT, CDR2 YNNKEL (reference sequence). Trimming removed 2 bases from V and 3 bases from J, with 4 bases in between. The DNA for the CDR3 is TGTGCCAGCAGCCAAATTCACACTGAAGCTTTCTTT. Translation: CASSQIHTEAFF.

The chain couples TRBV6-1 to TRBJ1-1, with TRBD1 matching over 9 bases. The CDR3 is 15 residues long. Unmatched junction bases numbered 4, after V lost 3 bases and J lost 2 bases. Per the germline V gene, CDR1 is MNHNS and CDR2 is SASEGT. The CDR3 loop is CASSETGGPNTEAFF. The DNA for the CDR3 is TGTGCCAGCAGTGAGACAGGGGGTCCTAACACTGAAGCTTTCTTT.

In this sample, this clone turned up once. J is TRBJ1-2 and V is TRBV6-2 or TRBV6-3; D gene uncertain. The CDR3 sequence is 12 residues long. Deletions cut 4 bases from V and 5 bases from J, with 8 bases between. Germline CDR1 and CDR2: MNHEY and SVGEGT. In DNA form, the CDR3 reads TGTGCCAGCAGTTGGGCGACATATGGCTACACCTTC. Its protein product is CASSWATYGYTF.

The CDR3 DNA reads as TGTGCCAGCAGACCGGCCCTCAATGAGCAGTTCTTC. This sequence encodes CASRPALNEQFF. The V gene is TRBV28, the J gene TRBJ2-1, with unresolved D. CDR1 and CDR2 (germline): MDHEN, SYDVKM. The CDR3 extends over 12 amino acids. The V and J ends lost 6 bases and 6 bases respectively, with 9 bases between them.

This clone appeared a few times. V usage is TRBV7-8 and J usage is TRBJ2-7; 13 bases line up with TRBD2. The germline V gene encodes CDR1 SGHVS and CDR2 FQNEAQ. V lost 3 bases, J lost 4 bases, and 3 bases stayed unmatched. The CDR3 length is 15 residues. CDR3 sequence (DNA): TGTGCCAGCAGCTTCGGGACTAGCGGGATATACGAGCAGTACTTC. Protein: CASSFGTSGIYEQYF. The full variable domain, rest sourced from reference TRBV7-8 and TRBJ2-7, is GAGVSQSPRYKVAKRGQDVALRCDPISGHVSLFWYQQALGQGPEFLTYFQNEAQLDKSGLPSDRFFAERPEGSVSTLKIQRTQQEDSAVYLCASSFGTSGIYEQYFGPGTRLTVT.

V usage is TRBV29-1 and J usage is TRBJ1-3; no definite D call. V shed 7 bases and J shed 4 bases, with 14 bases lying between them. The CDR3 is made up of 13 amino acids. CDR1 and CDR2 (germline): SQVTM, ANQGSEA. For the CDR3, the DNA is TGCAGCGCCCTTAGGACGGGAGGAAACACCATATATTTT. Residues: CSALRTGGNTIYF.

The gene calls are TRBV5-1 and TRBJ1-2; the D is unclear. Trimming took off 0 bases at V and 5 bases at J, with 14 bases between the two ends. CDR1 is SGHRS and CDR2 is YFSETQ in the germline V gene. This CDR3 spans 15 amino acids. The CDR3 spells CASSLELGVGYGYTF. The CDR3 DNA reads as TGCGCCAGCAGCTTGGAGCTGGGCGTAGGGTATGGCTACACCTTC.

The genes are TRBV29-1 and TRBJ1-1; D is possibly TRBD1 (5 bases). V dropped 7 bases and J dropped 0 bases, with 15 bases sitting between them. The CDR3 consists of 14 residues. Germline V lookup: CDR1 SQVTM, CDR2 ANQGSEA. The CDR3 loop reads CSASGLNMNTEAFF. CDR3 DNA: TGCAGCGCCTCGGGACTGAACATGAACACTGAAGCTTTCTTT.

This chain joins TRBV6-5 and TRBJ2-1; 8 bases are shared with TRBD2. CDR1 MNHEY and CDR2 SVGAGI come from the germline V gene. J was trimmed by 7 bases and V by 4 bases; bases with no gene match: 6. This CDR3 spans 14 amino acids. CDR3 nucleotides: TGTGCCAGCAGTTGGAGCGGGAGTAGGAATGAGCAGTTCTTC. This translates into CASSWSGSRNEQFF.